A single T cell receptor beta chain is shown here with its context. This clonotype was recorded at least ten times. Its antigen has not been determined. No base quality values were provided; no much bigger clone lies one nucleotide off. These data belong to a study of neurological immune-mediated disorders (dated by TCRdb to about 2019). With regard to the full study: Peripheral blood TCR-beta repertoires from HTLV-I-associated myelopathy (HAM/TSP) patients, multiple sclerosis patients and healthy controls were compared by UMI-based sequencing. The cohort comprised 68 subjects: roughly 15 HAM/TSP patients, around 34 multiple sclerosis patients and some 20 healthy controls. The 90 to 110 TCR-beta libraries included longitudinal samples, technical triplicates and paired sorted CD4+ and CD8+ T-cell subsets alongside PBMC samples.

The healthy controls were volunteers from a blood bank in Maryland, USA. For the unsorted PBMC libraries, 2 million PBMCs were stored in RNAlater at -80 degrees C until RNA extraction and were used to generate the libraries. Peripheral blood underwent Ficoll-Hypaque density gradient centrifugation to isolate PBMCs, which were then cryopreserved in liquid nitrogen. According to the germline V gene, CDR1 reads SGDLS and CDR2 reads YYNGEE. The V end gives up 2 bases and the J end 5 bases, leaving 6 bases in the junction not matched to a gene. Including cysteine and phenylalanine, the CDR3 has 15 amino acids. Solely the CDR3 DNA is kept, with 45 bases framed from the first base. To synthesize cDNA, template-switch 5'RACE was performed with a primer carrying a 10-nucleotide random unique molecular identifier so that each TCR transcript was tagged. Each sequencing run produced over 160 million TCR-beta sequences covering 15-18 subjects. The RNeasy kit was used to extract total RNA. The KAPA Real-time Library Amplification kit was used to amplify TCR-beta VDJ regions with primers targeting the TCR constant region and the 5'RACE anchor. Sample indexes and Illumina adaptors were added in a first PCR, after which library yield was increased in a second PCR. After Ampure bead purification, the TCR product of roughly 650 bp was size-selected on a 2% E-gel SizeSelection system. Library quality was checked on a Bioanalyzer, concentration was measured with Qubit, and libraries were quantified with the Kapa Library Quantification kit before pooling. An Illumina HiSeq 2500 was used to sequence the libraries paired-end at 2 x 150 bp. To increase sequence diversity, about 24-32% phiX was spiked into each library pool. Regarding the original processing steps: Quality-filtered reads were processed with the UMI-based MiGEC pipeline, and over 75% of raw TCR sequences were removed by the MiGEC pipeline during error correction. IMGT germline references were used for alignment of VDJ genes, and clonotypes were defined by a unique CDR3 amino acid sequence together with V-J genes. Clonal expansion, Shannon diversity and CDR3 relatedness were evaluated with VDJtools (CalcPairwiseDistances, ClusterSamples), while phylogenetic trees were built in CLCbio workbench. Expanded clones were defined as having at least 8 unique UMIs, based on coefficient-of-variation modelling across technical triplicates. TCRdb itself trimmed the public reads at Q25 with fastp, ran MiXCR and retained productive beta chains. Every distinct CDR3 protein forms one entry, paired with its most common genes and DNA. TCRdb assigned the V and J calls; the authors' analysis was not used. The sample has about 76,000 distinct CDR3 sequences on record, 17% of them singletons. The top ten hold approximately 15% of the sample.

The study at large found these results: No identical CDR3 amino acid sequences were found to be shared among expanded clones across subjects, suggesting that TCR-beta repertoires were private in all groups. TCR clonal expansion was greatest in HAM/TSP patients and smallest in MS patients, who ranked below even healthy controls.

This TCR derives from a woman aged 40 to 50 in good health. Sample: PBMCs. The sequence links TRBV9 to TRBJ2-3, and 9 junctional nucleotides match TRBD2. The base sequence is TGTGCCAGCAGCGTTACTAGCGGGTGGATAGATACGCAGTATTTT. This is translated as CASSVTSGWIDTQYF.